This T cell receptor (beta chain) was recovered during a study of metastatic and nonmetastatic thyroid tumors. Study-level findings and limits: Relative to benign nodules, malignant thyroid tumors were reportedly characterized by significantly elevated TCR beta diversity in blood and tumor.

Not a single patient had been given any form of treatment at any point before undergoing thyroid surgery. This clone was seen ten or more times. The antigen is not known. From the PCR reads, TCRdb re-called clones with MiXCR. The table includes 35,000 to 45,000 clones, 9% to 14% detected once. Losses at the gene ends were 4 bases for V and 10 bases for J; bases not matched to a gene: 9. The CDR3 length is 15 residues. The chain couples TRBV12-3 or TRBV12-4 to TRBJ2-1; TRBD2 aligns across 11 bases. Sequences were obtained from blood. The sequence came from a male donor with papillary thyroid cancer or a benign thyroid nodule (not recorded which). Some clones in this sample may be carry-over from other donors' samples. CDR3 loop: CASSWGLAATGEQFF. For the CDR3, the DNA is TGTGCCAGCAGTTGGGGACTAGCGGCTACAGGGGAGCAGTTCTTC.